These 30 T cell receptor beta chains originate from one sample sequenced in a study of blood T cells in healthy people across ages. The use of a sample-barcoded 5' primer and a J-beta primer mix characterized a second PCR of roughly 7 to 12 cycles. MiXCR was run by TCRdb on the 5' RACE reads, yielding one entry per CDR3 protein. The data show 600,000 to 1,000,000 distinct CDR3 sequences, more than 20% seen once. This sample was shared with a second study, whose subject was T cells of mothers and their children.

Sequences were obtained from blood. The receptors derive from a boy under 18 in good health.

Only a few counts were recorded for this clonotype. This chain links TRBV29-1 with TRBJ1-2; D is perhaps TRBD1 (5 bases). Germline lookup yields CDR1 SQVTM and CDR2 ANQGSEA. Trimming took off 3 bases at V and 8 bases at J, with 13 bases between the two ends. The CDR3 loop spans 12 amino acids. The CDR3 loop is CSVDDIGAGYTF. For the CDR3, the DNA is TGCAGCGTTGATGATATTGGGGCCGGCTACACCTTC. Together with reference TRBV29-1 and TRBJ1-2, the CDR3 gives the full variable domain: SAVISQKPSRDICQRGTSLTIQCQVDSQVTMMFWYRQQPGQSLTLIATANQGSEATYESGFVIDKFPISRPNLTFSTLTVSNMSPEDSSIYLCSVDDIGAGYTFGSGTRLTVV.

In DNA form, the CDR3 reads TGTGCCACCCTAGGACAGGGGGCCTCTGTGTACACTGAAGCTTTCTTT. Its translation: CATLGQGASVYTEAFF. This chain links TRBV28 with TRBJ1-1; 11 nucleotides align to TRBD1. The V gene's germline CDR1 is MDHEN and CDR2 SYDVKM. This CDR3 is built from 16 residues. Trimming took 10 bases from V and 3 from J; bases not matched to a gene: 13.

V gene TRBV12-3 or TRBV12-4 combines with J gene TRBJ2-7; D might be TRBD1 (7 bases). The V gene lost 3 bases and the J gene lost 5 bases, with 20 bases spanning the gap. This CDR3 contains 16 residues. The CDR3 region is CASSFQGVFGSNEQYF. CDR3 coding DNA: TGTGCCAGCAGTTTTCAGGGGGTATTCGGGAGTAACGAGCAGTACTTC.

The chain recombines TRBV20-1 with TRBJ2-7; D might be TRBD2 (6 bases). Germline loops: CDR1 DFQATT, CDR2 SNEGSKA (reference sequence). CDR3 length equals 17 residues. Trimming removed 0 bases at V and 3 bases at J, with 21 bases between. Written as DNA, the CDR3 is TGCAGTGCTAGAGATTCAATCGGGAAAGCGGGTGTCTACGAGCAGTACTTC. It encodes CSARDSIGKAGVYEQYF.

This chain links TRBV6-5 with TRBJ2-1; 7 nucleotides agree with TRBD1. CDR3 length: 17 residues. Trimming cost V 1 base and J 9 bases; bases outside gene matches: 15. Germline V gene data show CDR1 as MNHEY and CDR2 as SVGAGI. CDR3 residues: CASSYWGSTGWDTEQFF. The CDR3 DNA is TGTGCCAGCAGTTACTGGGGTTCGACAGGGTGGGATACTGAGCAGTTCTTC.

This clonotype has only a few counts. Relative to the germline gene, one junction end is altered; a read error may explain this. The chain uses TRBV14 and TRBJ1-1; D remains unclear. The CDR3 runs to 12 residues. Germline V gene sequence: CDR1 SGHDN, CDR2 FVKESK. CDR3 nucleotide sequence: TGTGTCAGCAGCGCATGGAGGAATGAAGCTTTCTTT. Translating it yields CVSSAWRNEAFF. Full variable domain (remainder filled in from reference TRBV14 and TRBJ1-1): EAGVTQFPSHSVIEKGQTVTLRCDPISGHDNLYWYRRVMGKEIKFLLHFVKESKQDESGMPNNRFLAERTGGTYSTLKVQPAELEDSGVYFCVSSAWRNEAFFGQGTRLTVV.

As for this clonotype: Compared with germline, one end of the junction differs, possibly owing to a read error. The V call is TRBV19, the J call TRBJ2-4; D uncertain. There are 11 residues in the CDR3. Per the germline V gene, CDR1 is LNHDA and CDR2 is SQIVND (reference sequence). The chain's CDR3 is CASSIDGIQYF. The DNA for the CDR3 is TGCGCCAGTAGTATCGATGGCATTCAGTACTTC.

This chain links TRBV6-6 with TRBJ2-7; weak D call: TRBD2 (5 bases). Gene TRBJ2-1 matches the end of the DNA better, so the J call may be wrong. Looked up from germline, CDR1 is MNHNY and CDR2 is SVGAGI (reference sequence). The length of the CDR3 is 14 residues. The CDR3 loop reads CASTRTGNDNEQFF. CDR3 sequence (DNA): TGTGCCAGCACCCGTACGGGGAACGACAATGAGCAGTTCTTC.

This clonotype was seen a handful of times. The rearrangement links TRBV10-3 to TRBJ1-2, with a tentative D call TRBD1 (6 bases). The V gene lost 0 bases and the J gene lost 4 bases, with 15 bases spanning the gap. There are 16 residues in the CDR3. CDR1 ENHRY and CDR2 SYGVKD come from the germline V gene. The CDR3 region has the DNA TGTGCCATCAGTGAGTCAGGTGGGCAGGGGATCTATGGCTACACCTTC. Translating it yields CAISESGGQGIYGYTF.

The V call is TRBV11-3, the J call TRBJ2-5; 7 positions agree with TRBD2. Unmatched junction bases numbered 9, after V lost 5 bases and J lost 3 bases. The CDR3 extends over 15 amino acids. Germline loops: CDR1 SGHNT, CDR2 YENEEA. The CDR3 nucleotides read TGTGCCAGCAGCCTCCGTCCGGGGAGGGAAGAGACCCAGTACTTC. This sequence encodes CASSLRPGREETQYF.

The CDR3 bases are TGCAGTGCTAGTGTCTTGCCTAATGAAAAACTGTTTTTT. This sequence encodes CSASVLPNEKLFF. The gene calls are TRBV20-1 and TRBJ1-4; D is unresolved. The CDR3 is made up of 13 amino acids. V was trimmed by 3 bases and J by 3 bases, leaving 8 bases between them. The V gene's germline CDR1 is DFQATT and CDR2 SNEGSKA (reference sequence).

The rearrangement joins TRBV29-1 to TRBJ2-3; 8 bases are a match to TRBD2. After removal of 3 bases from V and 4 bases from J, the junction contained 3 bases not matched to a gene. The CDR3 loop spans 13 amino acids. Per the germline V gene, CDR1 is SQVTM and CDR2 is ANQGSEA. CDR3 residues: CSVDGGASDTQYF. The CDR3 nucleotides are TGCAGCGTTGACGGGGGGGCTTCAGATACGCAGTATTTT.

This clonotype has more than one count but fewer than ten. The V call is TRBV7-9, the J call TRBJ2-5; 7 bases map to TRBD1. The CDR3 is made up of 15 amino acids. With V trimmed by 5 bases and J by 5 bases, 11 bases remained unmatched. The germline V gene encodes CDR1 SEHNR and CDR2 FQNEAQ (reference sequence). CDR3 residues: CASSPPGQRLETQYF. DNA for the CDR3: TGTGCCAGCAGCCCTCCGGGACAGCGATTGGAGACCCAGTACTTC.

The chain recombines TRBV5-1 with TRBJ2-6; D possibly corresponds to TRBD1 (6 bases). V was cut by 4 bases and J by 2 bases, with 10 bases left in between. The CDR3 has 15 amino acids. In germline, CDR1 is SGHRS, CDR2 YFSETQ. CDR3 protein: CASSRDTPGANVLTF. The CDR3 region has the DNA TGCGCCAGCAGCCGGGACACCCCTGGGGCCAACGTCCTGACTTTC. Variable domain in full (rest from reference TRBV5-1 and TRBJ2-6): KAGVTQTPRYLIKTRGQQVTLSCSPISGHRSVSWYQQTPGQGLQFLFEYFSETQRNKGNFPGRFSGRQFSNSRSEMNVSTLELGDSALYLCASSRDTPGANVLTFGAGSRLTVL.

Only a few counts were recorded for this clonotype. V gene TRBV3-1 combines with J gene TRBJ2-1; the match to TRBD2 covers 12 bases. Trimming removed 3 bases from V and 5 bases from J; junction bases left unmatched: 2. This CDR3 is 15 amino acids long. In germline, CDR1 is LGHDT, CDR2 YNNKEL (reference sequence). CDR3 bases: TGTGCCAGCAGCCATGGACTAGCGGGAAACAATGAGCAGTTCTTC. Its translation: CASSHGLAGNNEQFF.

Here the CDR3 reads CASTARDTYEQYF. The CDR3 DNA is TGCGCCAGCACCGCACGGGACACTTACGAGCAGTACTTC. J is TRBJ2-7 and V is TRBV10-2; D may be TRBD1 (6 bases). The CDR3 has 13 amino acids. The V and J ends lost 7 bases and 4 bases respectively, with 14 bases between them. CDR1 and CDR2 (germline): WSHSY, SAAADI.

There are many counts of this clonotype. V is TRBV29-1 and J is TRBJ2-2, with a weak D call TRBD1 (6 bases). CDR1 and CDR2 from the germline V gene are SQVTM and ANQGSEA. CDR3 length equals 15 residues. Between the trimmed V and J ends, which lost 4 bases and 2 bases, there was a span of 14 bases. In nucleotides, the CDR3 is TGCAGCGTTGTCTCCGGGGACAAAAACACCGGGGAGCTGTTTTTT. It specifies CSVVSGDKNTGELFF.

This clonotype turned up a few times. The chain recombines TRBV7-8 with TRBJ2-5; possible D gene TRBD2, 7 bases. Germline lookup yields CDR1 SGHVS and CDR2 FQNEAQ. There are 13 residues in the CDR3. Trimming took 8 bases from V and 7 from J, leaving 17 bases between them. In DNA form, the CDR3 reads TGTGCCAGCTCCGGGGGGCCCAGGGGGACCCAGTACTTC. Residues: CASSGGPRGTQYF.

The J gene is TRBJ2-5, the V gene TRBV12-3 or TRBV12-4; D is possibly TRBD2 (6 bases). There are 13 residues in the CDR3. Trimming removed 5 bases from V and 3 bases from J, with 10 bases in between. For the CDR3, the DNA is TGTGCCAGCAGTGCCTCGGGAGAAGAGACCCAGTACTTC. It encodes CASSASGEETQYF.

The chain combines TRBV18 with TRBJ2-7, with D unresolved. Germline CDR1 KGHSH, CDR2 LQKENI. Trimming shortened V by 5 bases and J by 1 base, and 18 bases separated the two germline ends. The CDR3 loop spans 16 amino acids. In DNA form, the CDR3 reads TGTGCCAGCTCATCCTTTCTCAGCGTATCTTCCTACGAGCAGTACTTC. Its protein is CASSSFLSVSSYEQYF.

This clonotype occurred a few times. The rearrangement joins TRBV11-1 to TRBJ2-5, with TRBD1 identical over 10 bases. The CDR3 contains 15 residues. V lost 5 bases, J lost 0 bases, and 3 bases stayed unmatched. Germline-derived CDR1 and CDR2 are SGHAT and FQDESV (reference sequence). The DNA for the CDR3 is TGTGCCAGCAGCGTTGGGACAGGGGACCAAGAGACCCAGTACTTC. Residues: CASSVGTGDQETQYF.

The J gene is TRBJ1-5, the V gene TRBV20-1, with D uncertain. Germline CDR1 is DFQATT and CDR2 is SNEGSKA (reference sequence). V was clipped by 0 bases and J by 3 bases, with 9 bases between them. This CDR3 is built from 14 residues. CDR3: CSARDGFVNQPQHF. CDR3 coding DNA: TGCAGTGCTAGAGATGGTTTCGTCAATCAGCCCCAGCATTTT.

J is TRBJ1-2 and V is TRBV6-1; D call uncertain. The CDR3 runs 16 residues. Germline loops: CDR1 MNHNS, CDR2 SASEGT. Trimming shortened V by 6 bases and J by 0 bases, and 17 bases separated the two germline ends. The CDR3 reads CASSPNFGLANYGYTF. The CDR3 nucleotides are TGTGCCAGCAGCCCGAACTTTGGTTTAGCTAACTATGGCTACACCTTC.

V is TRBV29-1 and J is TRBJ2-3; D ambiguous. Germline V gene lookup returns CDR1 SQVTM and CDR2 ANQGSEA. This CDR3 has 12 residues. The V end lost 6 bases, the J end lost 2 bases, and 9 bases lay between the germline ends. The chain's CDR3 is CSVQSPTDTQYF. CDR3 bases: TGCAGCGTGCAAAGTCCCACAGATACGCAGTATTTT.

This sequence joins TRBV9 and TRBJ2-1, with 9 positions matching TRBD2. The CDR3 has 16 amino acids. The ends lost 0 bases at V and 6 bases at J; junction bases unmatched: 7. CDR1 is SGDLS, CDR2 YYNGEE, per germline. Here the CDR3 DNA reads TGTGCCAGCAGCGTAGCTCTAGCGGGGTCTTCCAATGAGCAGTTCTTC. Its protein is CASSVALAGSSNEQFF.

This clonotype was observed a handful of times. The rearrangement links TRBV24-1 to TRBJ2-3, with D perhaps matching TRBD2 (6 bases). Germline V gene sequence: CDR1 KGHDR, CDR2 SFDVKD. Trimming shortened V by 0 bases and J by 2 bases, and 11 bases separated the two germline ends. This CDR3 spans 16 amino acids. The CDR3 bases are TGTGCCACCAGTGATTTGGGGACTTCCTCCACAGATACGCAGTATTTT. This translates into CATSDLGTSSTDTQYF.

In this sample, this clonotype turned up a few times. This chain links TRBV6-1 with TRBJ2-1; TRBD1 aligns across 9 bases. TRBJ2-5 explains the end of the DNA better; the J call may be wrong. Germline CDR1 reads MNHNS; CDR2 reads SASEGT. The CDR3 has 18 amino acids. For the CDR3, the DNA is TGTGCCAGCAGTAATTCACAGGGGGCGACCCACTACCCAGGGACCCAGTACTTC. Translated: CASSNSQGATHYPGTQYF.

This clonotype was observed a few times. One end of the junction varies from germline; a read error may be responsible. The rearrangement links TRBV27 to TRBJ2-7; 8 nucleotides line up with TRBD1. The CDR3 contains 16 residues. The germline gives CDR1 MNHEY, CDR2 SMNVEV (reference sequence). CDR3 sequence: CASSSAGQGGFYEQCF. The CDR3, as DNA: TGTGCCAGCAGTTCCGCCGGACAGGGCGGATTCTACGAGCAGTGCTTC.

The chain combines TRBV7-9 with TRBJ2-7; D may be TRBD1 (6 bases). Germline values: CDR1 SEHNR, CDR2 FQNEAQ (reference sequence). This CDR3 comprises 14 residues. V was shortened by 5 bases and J by 5 bases, with 16 bases between the two germline ends. The CDR3 DNA sequence: TGTGCCAGCAGCCACCCGGACAGATCCAACGAGCAGTACTTC. Amino acids: CASSHPDRSNEQYF.

This clonotype was detected only a few times. The J gene is TRBJ2-5, the V gene TRBV12-3 or TRBV12-4, with 12 bases lining up with TRBD2. The CDR3 extends over 16 amino acids. The V and J ends lost 0 bases and 6 bases, in that order; junction bases with no gene match: 5. CDR3 amino acids: CASSLALAGGPKTQYF. CDR3 bases: TGTGCCAGCAGTTTAGCCCTAGCGGGGGGGCCAAAGACCCAGTACTTC.